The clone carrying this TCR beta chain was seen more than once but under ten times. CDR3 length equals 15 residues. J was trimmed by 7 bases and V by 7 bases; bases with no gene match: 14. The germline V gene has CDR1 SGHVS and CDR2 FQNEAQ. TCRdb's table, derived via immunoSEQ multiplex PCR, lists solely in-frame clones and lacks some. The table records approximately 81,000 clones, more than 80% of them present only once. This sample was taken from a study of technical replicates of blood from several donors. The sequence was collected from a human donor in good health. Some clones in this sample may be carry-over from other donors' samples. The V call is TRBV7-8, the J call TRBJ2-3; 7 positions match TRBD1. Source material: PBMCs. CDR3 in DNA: TGTGCCAGCAACGCCCGAGGGCAGGGGGTACATACGCAGTATTTT. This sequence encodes CASNARGQGVHTQYF.